Detailed here is one TCR beta chain. This clone has just a few counts. Its antigen has not been determined. No qualities accompany the bases; no much larger clone lies one base away. The entire amount of isolated RNA was reverse transcribed using the High Capacity cDNA Reverse Transcription Kit, so the sequenced TCRB transcripts were expressed ones. Deep immunoSEQ sequencing was applied to naive, central memory and regulatory T cell samples, giving an average of approximately 4 million total reads per sample. Sorted cells were lysed in RLT buffer, and RNA was extracted using DNase-treated RNeasy Micro or Mini kits according to cell number. To prevent cross-contamination, every cell subset was processed on its own, while patient and healthy donor samples were processed together. The immunoSEQ multiplex PCR was used to amplify TCRB sequences from cDNA, yielding 87-bp fragments that span the CDR3 region. The amplicons were sequenced using the Illumina HiSeq platform. Per the original workflow: PCR bias was corrected computationally using synthetic template baselines, and reads within Hamming distance 2 were collapsed, with unmergeable singletons discarded. Reads were aligned against IMGT so that V, D and J genes, CDR3 length and insertions or deletions at six rearrangement sites could be assigned. Within each subset, clonotype counts were normalized to sorted cell number, after which true diversity and Gini coefficients were computed with the tcR R package. Repertoire sharing was quantified using the overlap coefficient calculated on TCRB nucleotide sequences. Out-of-frame TCRB sequences from naive cells were analyzed to stand in for the pre-selection repertoire. TCRdb obtained this table from immuneACCESS and retained in-frame rearrangements with V and J assigned. These tables miss some clones; where compared with another copy, unresolved V genes account for less than half of the shortfall, and the remainder is unexplained. That table gives V, J and clone size, and the DNA gave D and trimming. Within this sample are some 240,000 clones, with approximately 16% of them counted one time only. About 0.092% of the sample lies in the top ten.

Each donor gave one peripheral blood draw, averaging roughly 100 mL, which was collected into heparinised tubes. Using a panel that included CD45RO, CCR7, CD25, CD127, CD95 and CD27, naive, central memory, regulatory and stem cell-like memory CD4+ T cells were sorted on a BD FACSAria II. Purity was above 95% for every sorted population. PBMCs were isolated immediately by Lymphoprep density gradient centrifugation and stained directly without culture. So that batch effects would be minimized, each experiment stained and sorted samples in pairs, pairing one healthy donor with one patient. The data were obtained in a study of beta chain features in type 1 diabetes listed by TCRdb under 2018. Concerning the study at large: Mean age, gender distribution, total cell number and subset yield did not differ between patients and healthy donors. The study compared the TCRB repertoires of sorted circulating CD4+ T cell subsets in recently diagnosed type 1 diabetes patients with those in matched healthy donors. Naive and central memory subsets were obtained from all 30 or so donors, but regulatory and stem cell-like memory subsets were isolated from only 8 patients and roughly eight healthy donors. A total of some 100,000,000 sorted cells were examined across all samples, and the number of cells per subset was strongly correlated with RNA yield. What the study reported, not specific to this receptor: In all four CD4+ subsets, TCRB CDR3 length was moderately but significantly shorter in type 1 diabetes patients. At VDJ recombination sites, type 1 diabetes patients had fewer insertions and more deleted nucleotides, which implies abnormalities in thymic rearrangement. Because cDNA rather than genomic DNA was sequenced, highly expressing activated cells could have been over-represented, although no difference in activation and CD3 levels was found between groups. Because small numbers of individuals were included in the HLA sub-analyses, any influence of HLA type on TCRB rearrangement was left unresolved. The naive, central memory and regulatory TCRB repertoires appeared to resemble one another more closely among patients than among healthy donors. Shorter templates might be favored by PCR, yet because patient and control samples were amplified and corrected together, any such skew would affect both groups equally.

Reading from cysteine to phenylalanine, the CDR3 counts 12 amino acids. The only DNA kept is the CDR3, 36 bases in frame from the first base. The germline V gene (reference sequence) specifies MNHNY as CDR1 and SVGAGI as CDR2. The junction carries 3 bases between V and J, which are trimmed by 4 bases and 1 base respectively. The chain links TRBV6-6 with TRBJ2-3, with the identity of the D gene unclear. The TCR comes from a young man with type 1 diabetes. Sequencing was carried out using naive CD4+ T cells from blood. The label giving this sample's cell subset or site can be read as: true naive CD4+ T cells. In nucleotides, the sequence is TGTGCCAGCAGTTGGGGCACAGATACGCAGTATTTT. It translates as CASSWGTDTQYF.